This T cell receptor beta chain stems from a study of T cell responses to AZD1222 COVID-19 vaccine. Study-wide results and limits: Donors were chiefly white British, with a greater number of females, and clonal diversity was perhaps underestimated. Mapped onto spike, vaccine-associated CD4 TCRs spanned it and were dominant at 160-218 and 743-854. The breadth and depth of Spike-specific TCRs increased once two AZD1222 doses had been given. Baseline testing showed seropositivity in only a handful of AZD1222 recipients.

Note on this clone: Antigen: not known.

Sequencing used immunoSEQ multiplex PCR; TCRdb keeps in-frame clones, though not all of them. The data contain about 110,000 clones, roughly 90% of them singletons. The source was peripheral blood, collected on day 0 of AZD1222 vaccination. The receptor was derived from an adult in good health.

The CDR3 sequence is CASSGLPGAPRHTEAFF. The CDR3, as DNA: TGCGCCAGCAGTGGACTACCGGGGGCCCCACGCCACACTGAAGCTTTCTTT. The V call is TRBV10-1, the J call TRBJ1-1, with D perhaps TRBD1 (6 bases). V lost 4 bases to trimming and J lost 3 bases, with 21 bases between them. The CDR3 has 17 residues. Germline loops: CDR1 WNHNN, CDR2 SYGVQD (reference sequence).